This TCR beta chain originates from a study of OX40 agonist ivuxolimab in advanced cancers. The study, taken as a whole, reports: Several nonresponders also turned out to have low normalized T-cell clonal expansion.

The repertoire was sequenced with immunoSEQ multiplex PCR; TCRdb's copy has only in-frame clones and lacks some. The sample includes under 40,000 clones, 85% to 95% seen only once; the top ten take around 4.8%. Germline CDR1 is MGHRA and CDR2 is YSYEKL. V gave up 4 bases and J gave up 0 bases, with 10 bases separating them. CDR3 length: 16 amino acids. Patients had blood sampled at baseline and again on cycle 4 day 1 and cycle 7 day 1. Comments on this clone: Its matching antigen is unknown.

The chain carries TRBV4-1 and TRBJ1-6, with D possibly matching TRBD1 (5 bases). Sequenced here: CD4+ or CD8+ T cells sorted from blood, sampled in a trial of the OX40 agonist ivuxolimab. The sequence was obtained from an adult with an advanced solid tumor such as melanoma, head and neck, liver or kidney cancer. CDR3 protein: CASSPGVRSYNSPLHF. The CDR3, as DNA: TGCGCCAGCAGCCCGGGGGTTCGCTCCTATAATTCACCCCTCCACTTT.